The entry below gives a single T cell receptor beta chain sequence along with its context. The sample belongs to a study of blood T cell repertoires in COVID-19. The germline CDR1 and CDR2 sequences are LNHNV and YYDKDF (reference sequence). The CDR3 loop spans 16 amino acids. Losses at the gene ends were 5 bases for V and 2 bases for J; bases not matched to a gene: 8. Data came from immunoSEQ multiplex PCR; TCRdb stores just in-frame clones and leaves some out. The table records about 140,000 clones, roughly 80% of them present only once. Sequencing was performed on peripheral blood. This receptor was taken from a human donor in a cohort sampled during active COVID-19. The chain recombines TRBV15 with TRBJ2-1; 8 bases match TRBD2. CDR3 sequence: CATSGRRGATYNEQFF. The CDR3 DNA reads TGTGCCACCAGCGGGAGGCGGGGGGCTACCTACAATGAGCAGTTCTTC.